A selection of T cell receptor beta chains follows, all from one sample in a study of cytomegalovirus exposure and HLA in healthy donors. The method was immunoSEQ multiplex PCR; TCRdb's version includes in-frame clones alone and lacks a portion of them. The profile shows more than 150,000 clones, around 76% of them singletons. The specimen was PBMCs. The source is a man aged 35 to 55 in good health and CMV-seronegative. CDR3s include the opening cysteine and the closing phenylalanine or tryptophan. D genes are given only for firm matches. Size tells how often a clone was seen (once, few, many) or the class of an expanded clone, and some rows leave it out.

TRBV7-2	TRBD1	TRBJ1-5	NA	TGTGCCAGCCTTGACCGAAGGACAGGCGGCAATCAGCCCCAGCATTTT	CASLDRRTGGNQPQHF
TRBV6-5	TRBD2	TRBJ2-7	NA	TGTGCCAGCAGTTATAACGGGGGGAAGGGAGGATACGAGCAGTACTTC	CASSYNGGKGGYEQYF
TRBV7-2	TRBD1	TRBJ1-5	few	TGTGCCAGCAGCTTAGTGGGACAGGGAAGTCAGCCCCAGCATTTT	CASSLVGQGSQPQHF
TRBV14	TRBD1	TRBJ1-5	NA	TGTGCCAGCAGCCCCGGGACAGGGTTTGGGCAGCCCCAGCATTTT	CASSPGTGFGQPQHF
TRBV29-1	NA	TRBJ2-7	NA	TGCAGCGTGGGTGGGAGGCAGGGCCTATACGAGCAGTACTTC	CSVGGRQGLYEQYF
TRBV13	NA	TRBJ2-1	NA	TGTGCCAGCAGCTACGGAGGGCGGGGTAATGAGCAGTTCTTC	CASSYGGRGNEQFF
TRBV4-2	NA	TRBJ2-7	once	TGTGCCAGCAGCCAAGATCCTAGCGTGTCTTACGAGCAGTACTTC	CASSQDPSVSYEQYF
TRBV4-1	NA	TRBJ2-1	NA	TGCGCCAGCAGCCAAGTTGTGGACAAATACAATGAGCAGTTCTTC	CASSQVVDKYNEQFF
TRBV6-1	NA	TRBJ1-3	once	TGTGCCAGCAGTCACGCAGGCTCTGGAAACACCATATATTTT	CASSHAGSGNTIYF
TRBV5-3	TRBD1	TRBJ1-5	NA	TGTGCCAGAAGCTACCAATTTGAACGTAATTTTTACAGGGGCAGCAATAGCAATCAGCCCCAGCATTTT	CARSYQFERNFYRGSNSNQPQHF
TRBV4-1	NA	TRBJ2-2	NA	TGCGCCAGCAGCCAAGACAGGGCCGGGGAGCTGTTTTTT	CASSQDRAGELFF
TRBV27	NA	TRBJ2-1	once	TGTGCCAGCAGTCTATGGACAGACTACAATGAGCAGTTCTTC	CASSLWTDYNEQFF
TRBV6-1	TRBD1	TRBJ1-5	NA	TGTGCCAGCAGCTTACGACAGGGGTTCGATCAGCCCCAGCATTTT	CASSLRQGFDQPQHF
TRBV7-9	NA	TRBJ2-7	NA	TGTGCCAGCAGGAAAGGGGGAAACGAGCAGTACTTC	CASRKGGNEQYF
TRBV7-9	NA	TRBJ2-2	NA	TGTGCCAGCAGCTTTGGCCCAGGGGACACCGGGGAGCTGTTTTTT	CASSFGPGDTGELFF
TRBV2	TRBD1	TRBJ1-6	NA	TGTGCCAGCAGCTACGACAGGGCGTTAAATTCACCCCTCCACTTT	CASSYDRALNSPLHF
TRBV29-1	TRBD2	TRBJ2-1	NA	TGCAGCGTTGGCCTCGGAGGAAGCGGGAGCTATGAGCAGTTCTTC	CSVGLGGSGSYEQFF
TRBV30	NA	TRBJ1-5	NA	TGTGCCTGGAGTGTATCAATGAATCAGCCCCAGCATTTT	CAWSVSMNQPQHF
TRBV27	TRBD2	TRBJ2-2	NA	TGCGCCAGCAGTTTAATTAGCGGGAGGGCCGCCACCGGGGAGCTGTTTTTT	CASSLISGRAATGELFF
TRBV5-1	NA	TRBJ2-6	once	TGCGCCAGCACCCCAGGGTCTGGGGCCAACGTCCTGACTTTC	CASTPGSGANVLTF
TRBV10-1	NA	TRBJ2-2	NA	TGCGCCAGCAGTGCGGACAGAACGACCGGGGAGCTGTTTTTT	CASSADRTTGELFF
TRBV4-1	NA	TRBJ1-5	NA	TGCGCCAGCAGCCGGCAGGAATATCAGCCCCAGCATTTT	CASSRQEYQPQHF
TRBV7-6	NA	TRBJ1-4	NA	TGTGCCAGCAGTGAGGAGGCAGAAAATGAAAAACTGTTTTTT	CASSEEAENEKLFF
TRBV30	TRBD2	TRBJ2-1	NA	TGTGCCTGGAGTCCTGTTCGGGGGGACAATGAGCAGTTCTTC	CAWSPVRGDNEQFF
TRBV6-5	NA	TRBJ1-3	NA	TGTGCCAGCAGTTACGGTGCGGACTCTGGAAACACCATATATTTT	CASSYGADSGNTIYF
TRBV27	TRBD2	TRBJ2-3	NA	TGTGCCAGCAGTCTCGGGACTAGGCCCGATACGCAGTATTTT	CASSLGTRPDTQYF
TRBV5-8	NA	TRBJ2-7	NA	TGTGCCAGCAGCTTGCCCGGGACACCAACCTACGAGCAGTACTTC	CASSLPGTPTYEQYF
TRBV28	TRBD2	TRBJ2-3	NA	TGTGCCAGCGACCGGGGGGACGGATCGAACACAGATACGCAGTATTTT	CASDRGDGSNTDTQYF
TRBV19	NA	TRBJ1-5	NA	TGTGCCAGTAGTATAGGCGGCGATCAGCCCCAGCATTTT	CASSIGGDQPQHF
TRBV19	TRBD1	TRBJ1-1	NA	TGTGCCAGTAGTATAGTAACAGGGGGCTTAGGCACTGAAGCTTTCTTT	CASSIVTGGLGTEAFF
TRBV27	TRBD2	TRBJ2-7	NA	TGTGCCAGCAGTTTATTCGAACTAGCGGGAAGCGAGCAGTACTTC	CASSLFELAGSEQYF
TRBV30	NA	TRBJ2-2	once	TGTGCCTGGAGTGTGGTCGGGGGAGGTCGGACCGGGGAGCTGTTTTTT	CAWSVVGGGRTGELFF
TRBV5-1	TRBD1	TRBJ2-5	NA	TGCGCCAGCAGCTTGGGGACAGGGAAAGAGACCCAGTACTTC	CASSLGTGKETQYF
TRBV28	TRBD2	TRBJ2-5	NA	TGTGCCAGCAGTCTCCTCCCTAGCGGGGTGGGACTCCAAGAGACCCAGTACTTC	CASSLLPSGVGLQETQYF
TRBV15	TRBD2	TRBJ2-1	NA	TGTGCCACCAGCAGAAACCTAGGGACTAGCGGTTCCTACAATGAGCAGTTCTTC	CATSRNLGTSGSYNEQFF
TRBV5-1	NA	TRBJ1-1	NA	TGCGCCAGCAGCTTAATTGGGGGCGCGAACACTGAAGCTTTCTTT	CASSLIGGANTEAFF
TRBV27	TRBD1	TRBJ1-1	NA	TGTGCCAGCAGTTTAAGCAGGGGGCTTTCGGTTAAAACTGAAGCTTTCTTT	CASSLSRGLSVKTEAFF
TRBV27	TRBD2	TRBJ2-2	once	TGTGCCAGCAGTCTGTTAGCGGGAGCTAGCACCGGGGAGCTGTTTTTT	CASSLLAGASTGELFF
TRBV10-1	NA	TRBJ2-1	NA	TGCGCCAGCAGTGATGCGGCTACCTACAATGAGCAGTTCTTC	CASSDAATYNEQFF
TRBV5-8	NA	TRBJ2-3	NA	TGTGCCAGCAGCCGGACAGATTTAACAGATACGCAGTATTTT	CASSRTDLTDTQYF
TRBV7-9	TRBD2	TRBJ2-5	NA	TGTGCCAGCAGCTTACCCTTGGGACTAGCGGGTCAAGAGACCCAGTACTTC	CASSLPLGLAGQETQYF
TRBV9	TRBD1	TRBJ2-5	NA	TGTGCCAGCAGCGTTAACAGGGGGCGAGAGACCCAGTACTTC	CASSVNRGRETQYF
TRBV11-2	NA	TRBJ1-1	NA	TGTGCCAGCAGCTTCGCAGGCACTGAAGCTTTCTTT	CASSFAGTEAFF
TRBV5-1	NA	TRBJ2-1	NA	TGCGCCAGCAGCCTGGGTCCGAGCTCCTACAATGAGCAGTTCTTC	CASSLGPSSYNEQFF
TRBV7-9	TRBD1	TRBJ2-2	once	TGTGCCAGCAGCCCCCGGACAGGGGGGGACGGGGAGCTGTTTTTT	CASSPRTGGDGELFF
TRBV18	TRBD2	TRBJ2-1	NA	TGTGCCAGCTCACTACTCGCCGGGACTAGCGGGGGCAATGAGCAGTTCTTC	CASSLLAGTSGGNEQFF
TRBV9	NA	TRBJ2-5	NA	TGTGCCAGCAGCGTAGGCCGGGGCCAAGAGACCCAGTACTTC	CASSVGRGQETQYF
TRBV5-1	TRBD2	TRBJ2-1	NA	TGCGCCAGCGGTGGGACTAGCGGGAGGGACAATGAGCAGTTCTTC	CASGGTSGRDNEQFF
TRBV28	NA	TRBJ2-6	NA	TGCGCCAGCAGTCCAGAGGGAAGTCCTGGGGCCAACGTCCTGACTTTC	CASSPEGSPGANVLTF
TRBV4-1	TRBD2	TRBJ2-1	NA	TGCGCCAGCAGCCAAGACCCCCTTAGCGGGCTGAACAATGAGCAGTTCTTC	CASSQDPLSGLNNEQFF
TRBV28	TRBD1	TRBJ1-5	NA	TGTGCCAGCAGTTTGACAGGGTTTAATCAGCCCCAGCATTTT	CASSLTGFNQPQHF
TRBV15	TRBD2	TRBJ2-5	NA	TGTGCCACCAGCATTACTGCGGGCGGGAGAGGAGAGACCCAGTACTTC	CATSITAGGRGETQYF
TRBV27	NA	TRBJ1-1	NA	TGTGCCAGCAGTTTACGCAGGGAGAACACTGAAGCTTTCTTT	CASSLRRENTEAFF
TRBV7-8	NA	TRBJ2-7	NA	TGTGCCAGCAGCTTCGGGGTCCGGGGCTCCTACGAGCAGTACTTC	CASSFGVRGSYEQYF
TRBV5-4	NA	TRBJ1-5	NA	TGTGCCAGCAGCTTGGATGCAGGGAGGATGGAGCCCCAGCATTTT	CASSLDAGRMEPQHF